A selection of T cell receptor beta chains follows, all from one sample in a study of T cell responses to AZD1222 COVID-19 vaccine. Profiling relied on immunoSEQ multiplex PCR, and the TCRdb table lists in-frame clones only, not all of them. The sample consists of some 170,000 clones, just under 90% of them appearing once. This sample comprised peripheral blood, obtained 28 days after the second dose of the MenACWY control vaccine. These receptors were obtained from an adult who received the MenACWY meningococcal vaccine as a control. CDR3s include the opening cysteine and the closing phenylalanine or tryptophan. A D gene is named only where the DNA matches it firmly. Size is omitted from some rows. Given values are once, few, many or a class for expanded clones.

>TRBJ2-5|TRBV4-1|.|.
CASSQGLVQETQYF
TGCGCCAGCAGCCAAGGACTAGTCCAAGAGACCCAGTACTTC
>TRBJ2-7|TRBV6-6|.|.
CASSYPQRAPYEQYF
TGTGCCAGCAGTTACCCCCAGCGGGCCCCCTACGAGCAGTACTTC
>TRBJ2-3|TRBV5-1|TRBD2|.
CASSFFPGTSGSTDTQYF
TGCGCCAGCAGCTTCTTTCCCGGGACTAGCGGGAGCACAGATACGCAGTATTTT
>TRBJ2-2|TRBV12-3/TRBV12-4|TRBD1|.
CAFRTGAAGELFF
TGTGCCTTTAGGACAGGGGCTGCCGGGGAGCTGTTTTTT
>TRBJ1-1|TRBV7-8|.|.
CASSIGSRENTEAFF
TGTGCCAGCAGCATCGGCTCCCGGGAGAACACTGAAGCTTTCTTT
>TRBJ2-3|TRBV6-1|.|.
CASSEEAGSTDTQYF
TGTGCCAGCAGTGAAGAGGCAGGTAGCACAGATACGCAGTATTTT
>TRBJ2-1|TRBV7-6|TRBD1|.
CASSPRQGSNEQFF
TGTGCCAGCAGCCCCAGACAGGGGAGCAATGAGCAGTTCTTC
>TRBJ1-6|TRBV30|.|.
CAWSHPGGPWGALHF
TGTGCCTGGAGTCACCCCGGGGGTCCGTGGGGGGCCCTCCACTTT
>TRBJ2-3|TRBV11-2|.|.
CASSASRDTQYF
TGTGCCAGCAGCGCATCGCGAGATACGCAGTATTTT
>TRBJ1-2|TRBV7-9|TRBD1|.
CASSLGQERGYTF
TGTGCCAGCAGCCTCGGACAGGAGCGAGGCTACACCTTC
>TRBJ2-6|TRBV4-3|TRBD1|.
CASSRHGTGVSGANVLTF
TGCGCCAGCAGCCGCCACGGGACAGGTGTCTCTGGGGCCAACGTCCTGACTTTC
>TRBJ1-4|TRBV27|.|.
CASSLSSGSNEKLFF
TGTGCCAGCAGTTTAAGTTCAGGGTCTAATGAAAAACTGTTTTTT
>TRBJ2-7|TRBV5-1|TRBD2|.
CASSLVGGGGYEQYF
TGCGCCAGCAGCTTGGTTGGCGGGGGAGGCTACGAGCAGTACTTC
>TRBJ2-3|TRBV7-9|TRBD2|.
CASSLVSLAGGVRDTQYF
TGTGCCAGCAGCTTAGTGTCACTAGCGGGAGGAGTTAGAGATACGCAGTATTTT
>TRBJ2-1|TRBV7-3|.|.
CASSLFGTDQKQFF
TGTGCCAGCAGCTTATTTGGGACCGATCAGAAGCAGTTCTTC
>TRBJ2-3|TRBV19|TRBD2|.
CASSMTGGDRTDTQYF
TGTGCCAGTAGTATGACGGGAGGTGATAGAACAGATACGCAGTATTTT
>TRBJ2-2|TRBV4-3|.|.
CASSQDSREGELFF
TGCGCCAGCAGCCAAGATTCCAGGGAGGGGGAGCTGTTTTTT
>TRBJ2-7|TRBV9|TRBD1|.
CASSVEGTGMMDEQYF
TGTGCCAGCAGCGTAGAAGGGACAGGGATGATGGACGAGCAGTACTTC
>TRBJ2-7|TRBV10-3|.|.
CAISGSAGISYEQYF
TGTGCCATCAGTGGTTCCGCGGGGATTTCCTACGAGCAGTACTTC
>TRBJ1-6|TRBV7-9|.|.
CASSFGGQDGSPLHF
TGTGCCAGCAGCTTTGGTGGCCAGGACGGTTCACCCCTCCACTTT
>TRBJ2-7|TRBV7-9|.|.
CASSLVSYEQYF
TGTGCCAGCAGCTTAGTGTCCTACGAGCAGTACTTC
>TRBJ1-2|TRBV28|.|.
CASRQELGYTF
TGTGCCAGCAGACAAGAGCTGGGCTACACCTTC
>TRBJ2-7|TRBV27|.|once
CASSTPVGGQYF
TGTGCCAGCAGTACCCCGGTCGGCGGGCAGTACTTC
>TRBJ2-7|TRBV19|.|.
CASSTGRIYEQYF
TGTGCCAGTAGTACCGGACGCATCTACGAGCAGTACTTC
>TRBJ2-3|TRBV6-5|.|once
CASRPPSTDTQYF
TGTGCCAGCAGACCCCCGAGCACAGATACGCAGTATTTT
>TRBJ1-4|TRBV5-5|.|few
CASRRALHATNEKLFF
TGTGCCAGCCGCCGGGCCCTTCACGCCACTAATGAAAAACTGTTTTTT
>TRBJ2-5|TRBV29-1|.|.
CSVVAPGAGEETQYF
TGCAGCGTTGTGGCCCCTGGAGCGGGTGAAGAGACCCAGTACTTC
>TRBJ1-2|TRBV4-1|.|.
CASSQGLANYGYTF
TGCGCCAGCAGCCAGGGGTTAGCTAACTATGGCTACACCTTC
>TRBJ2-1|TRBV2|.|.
CASKTFYNEQFF
TGTGCCAGCAAGACATTCTACAATGAGCAGTTCTTC
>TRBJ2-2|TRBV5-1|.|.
CASSLATGELFF
TGCGCCAGCAGCTTAGCGACCGGGGAGCTGTTTTTT
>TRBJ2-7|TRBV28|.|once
CASSLGGQGSYEQYF
TGTGCCAGCAGTTTAGGGGGGCAAGGGTCCTACGAGCAGTACTTC
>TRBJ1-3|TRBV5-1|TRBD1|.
CASSSTGQVSSGNTIYF
TGCGCCAGCAGCTCCACCGGACAGGTGAGCTCTGGAAACACCATATATTTT
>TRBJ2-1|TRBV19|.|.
CASSAGISYNEQFF
TGTGCCAGTTCTGCGGGGATCTCCTACAATGAGCAGTTCTTC
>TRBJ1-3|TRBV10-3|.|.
CAIRGRAMIDTIYF
TGTGCCATCAGGGGGCGCGCTATGATTGACACCATATATTTT
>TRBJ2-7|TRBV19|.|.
CASQDSRGLSPYEQYF
TGTGCCAGCCAAGATTCCCGGGGGTTATCACCCTACGAGCAGTACTTC
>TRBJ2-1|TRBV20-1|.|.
CSAFGYNEQFF
TGCAGTGCTTTTGGGTACAATGAGCAGTTCTTC
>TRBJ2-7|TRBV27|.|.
CASSFGETYEQYF
TGTGCCAGCAGTTTTGGGGAGACCTACGAGCAGTACTTC
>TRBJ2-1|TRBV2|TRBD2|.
CASSEWSSGLAGNEQFF
TGTGCCAGCAGTGAATGGTCGTCGGGACTAGCGGGCAATGAGCAGTTCTTC
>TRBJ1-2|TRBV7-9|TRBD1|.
CASSPGTGAFFYGYTF
TGTGCCAGCAGCCCCGGGACAGGGGCCTTCTTCTATGGCTACACCTTC
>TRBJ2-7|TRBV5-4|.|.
CASWPPYEQYF
TGTGCCAGTTGGCCCCCCTACGAGCAGTACTTC
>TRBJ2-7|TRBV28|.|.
CASSLAGASPLAYEQYF
TGTGCCAGCAGTTTAGCAGGGGCCTCACCTCTAGCCTACGAGCAGTACTTC
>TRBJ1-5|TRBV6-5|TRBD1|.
CASSDRGPHGAQHF
TGTGCCAGCAGCGACAGGGGCCCTCATGGAGCCCAGCATTTT
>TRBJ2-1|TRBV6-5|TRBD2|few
CASGLAGVSYNEQFF
TGTGCCAGCGGACTAGCGGGAGTATCCTACAATGAGCAGTTCTTC
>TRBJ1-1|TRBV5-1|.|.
CASSYTGLNTEAFF
TGCGCCAGCAGTTATACAGGGTTGAACACTGAAGCTTTCTTT
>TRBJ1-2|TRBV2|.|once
CASTPEGGGGGYTF
TGTGCCAGCACTCCAGAGGGGGGAGGAGGAGGCTACACCTTC
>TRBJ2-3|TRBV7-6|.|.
CASSLGLSSADTQYF
TGTGCCAGCAGCTTAGGATTAAGCTCCGCAGATACGCAGTATTTT
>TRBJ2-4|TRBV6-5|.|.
CASSPLQGNIQYF
TGTGCCAGCAGCCCCTTACAGGGAAACATTCAGTACTTC
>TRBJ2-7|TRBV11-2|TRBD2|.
CASSSTGEGYEQYF
TGTGCCAGCAGCAGCACCGGGGAGGGGTACGAGCAGTACTTC
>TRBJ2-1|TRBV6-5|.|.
CASSSEQGPYNEQFF
TGTGCCAGCAGTTCCGAACAGGGACCCTACAATGAGCAGTTCTTC
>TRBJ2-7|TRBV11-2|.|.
CASSPKPHHGEQYF
TGTGCCAGCAGCCCCAAACCCCACCATGGTGAGCAGTACTTC
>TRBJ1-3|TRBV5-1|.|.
CASRPLGGKGSGNTIYF
TGCGCCAGCAGACCCCTCGGGGGGAAGGGCTCTGGAAACACCATATATTTT
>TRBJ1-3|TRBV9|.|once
CASSLVSGNTIYF
TGTGCCAGCAGCCTAGTCTCTGGAAACACCATATATTTT